A single count supports the clone carrying this T cell receptor beta chain. No antigen is known for it. These data belong to a study of blood T cells in healthy people across ages. The germline V gene encodes CDR1 DFQATT and CDR2 SNEGSKA (reference sequence). The V end lost 2 bases, the J end lost 9 bases, and 16 bases lay between the germline ends. The CDR3 spans 13 residues. Donors were healthy Caucasian individuals from Russia aged about 6 to 90. Through a sample-barcoded 5' primer and a J-beta primer mix, a second PCR was run for roughly 7 to 12 cycles. TCRdb re-called the 5' RACE reads with MiXCR, one entry per CDR3 protein. The sample holds about 1.4 million distinct CDR3 sequences; 55% to 75% are singletons and the top ten take over 5%. Regarding the study as a whole: Naive T cell percentage by flow cytometry tracked strongly with beta diversity.

This chain joins TRBV20-1 and TRBJ1-2; D is unclear. Sequenced input: blood. This TCR was recovered from a young man in good health. CDR3: CSARYWTDGSYTF. As DNA, the CDR3 is TGCAGTGCTAGATACTGGACGGACGGGAGCTACACCTTC.